Listed below are T cell receptor beta chains from one sample, sequenced in a study of cytomegalovirus exposure and HLA in healthy donors. The method was immunoSEQ multiplex PCR; TCRdb's version includes in-frame clones alone and lacks a portion of them. The table shows 200,000 to 250,000 clones, with around 80% occurring only once. The sample consisted of PBMCs. The receptors derive from a man aged 50 to 60 in good health and CMV-seronegative. Both conserved end residues are part of each CDR3. The D gene is left open where the match is weak. Not all rows give a size; the values are once, few, many and, for expanded clones, a class.

>NA|TRBD2|TRBV7-8|TRBJ2-2
TGTGCCAGCAGCCCTCGGGGTAGCGGGAGTACTGGGGAGCTGTTTTTT
CASSPRGSGSTGELFF
>few|TRBD2|TRBV2|TRBJ2-1
TGTGCCAGTCGAGGTAGCGGGGGCTCCTACAATGAGCAGTTCTTC
CASRGSGGSYNEQFF
>NA|TRBD1|TRBV27|TRBJ2-4
TGTGCCAGCAGTTTAGTACGGACAGGGGGTGCCAAAAACATTCAGTACTTC
CASSLVRTGGAKNIQYF
>NA|TRBD1|TRBV2|TRBJ1-2
TGTGCCAGCGGCCGAACGGGACAGGTATCCTATGGCTACACCTTC
CASGRTGQVSYGYTF
>few|TRBD1|TRBV18|TRBJ2-3
TGTGCCAGCTCCCCAAACCCCAGGGGGGATACGCAGTATTTT
CASSPNPRGDTQYF
>few|TRBD2|TRBV29-1|TRBJ2-1
TGCAGCTCGGGGGGGCTAGCGGACAATGAGCAGTTCTTC
CSSGGLADNEQFF
>once|TRBD2|TRBV27|TRBJ2-7
TGTGCCAGCAGTTTCGGCGGGAGCGGGTCCTACGAGCAGTACTTC
CASSFGGSGSYEQYF
>NA|TRBD1|TRBV28|TRBJ1-2
TGTGCCAGCAGTCGCCGACAGGGGAACTATGGCTACACCTTC
CASSRRQGNYGYTF
>NA|NA|TRBV6-4|TRBJ2-7
TGTGCCAGCAGTGACGGGGCGGGGTACGAGCAGTACTTC
CASSDGAGYEQYF
>NA|NA|TRBV5-6|TRBJ2-3
TGTGCCAGCAGCCAGACGCGGTTCCGGGAAGATACGCAGTATTTT
CASSQTRFREDTQYF
>NA|TRBD1|TRBV28|TRBJ1-2
TGTGCCAGCAGGCGAGGGGGCGAGGACTATGGCTACACCTTC
CASRRGGEDYGYTF
>NA|NA|TRBV9|TRBJ1-5
TGTGCCAGCAGTTTAGGAGCGAGCAATCAGCCCCAGCATTTT
CASSLGASNQPQHF
>NA|TRBD2|TRBV4-1|TRBJ2-3
TGCGCCAGCAGCCAGAGACGGGTAGCGGGACGGACAGATACGCAGTATTTT
CASSQRRVAGRTDTQYF
>NA|NA|TRBV27|TRBJ2-7
TGTGCCAGCATGGAAGCGCCACATTCCTACGAGCAGTACTTC
CASMEAPHSYEQYF
>NA|NA|TRBV30|TRBJ1-1
TGTGCCTGGAGTATTTTGTCGGGGGGCACTGAAGCTTTCTTT
CAWSILSGGTEAFF
>NA|NA|TRBV2|TRBJ1-1
TGTGCCAGCAGTGAAACCCCGGGCACTGAAGCTTTCTTT
CASSETPGTEAFF
>NA|NA|TRBV7-3|TRBJ2-7
TGTGCCAGCAGCCCAAGGACCCGGGGGGCGGCTTCCTACGAGCAGTACTTC
CASSPRTRGAASYEQYF